The entry that follows covers one T cell receptor (beta chain) sequence. There is no known antigen for this receptor. No base quality values were provided; no much bigger clone lies one nucleotide off. Receptors were amplified or captured by 5' RACE. Reads for this sample came from an Illumina HiSeq 2500. The second PCR ran for about 6 to 12 cycles and used a J-beta primer mix along with a sample-barcoded 5' primer. Each TCR beta cDNA molecule received a unique molecular identifier from a template-switch 5' adaptor carrying 12 random nucleotides. Each sample yielded at least 2.5 million CDR3-containing paired-end reads. First-strand cDNA synthesis was performed from all RNA using the Mint cDNA synthesis kit, with priming by a TRBC-specific oligonucleotide. Following uracil-DNA glycosylase treatment, a first 18-cycle PCR with universal primers M1SS and BC2_uni_R was performed on all cDNA. The original pipeline was this. For normalization, 1 million high-quality reads, each with a distinct molecular identifier, were randomly selected from each sample. Reads sharing molecular identifiers were discarded rather than binned into consensus sequences. MiTCR, set to a Q25 quality threshold and the strictest error-elimination algorithm, was used for CDR3 identification, clonotype clustering and error correction. A nonparametric unseen species model using Euler transformation provided a lower-bound estimate of total TCR beta diversity. TCRdb ran its own pipeline on the public reads, namely fastp trimming at Q25 and MiXCR clone calling, and kept in-frame beta chains. Identical CDR3 proteins give one entry, which carries the most common genes and DNA. None of the V and J calls come from the authors' own analysis; TCRdb made them. Recorded for this sample are 2 million or so distinct CDR3 sequences; 40% to 55% of them occurred a single time. The ten largest make up 2.1% of the sample.

These data are taken from a study of blood T cells in healthy people across ages (dated by TCRdb to the mid-2010s). Study-wide context: Template switching captured roughly one uniquely barcoded TCR beta cDNA molecule per two T cells in model experiments. The study measured age-related changes in TCR beta repertoire diversity using deep sequencing normalized with unique cDNA molecular identifiers. Donors were grouped into four age groups: young (average 16 years), middle-aged (around 39), aged (around 66) and long-lived (roughly 80). To avoid experimental bias, donors of different ages were spread randomly across the sequencing lanes. Two additional independent replicas of 1 million unique cDNA reads from the same blood draw were analyzed for two donors (one aged 18 to 30 and one aged 80 or older).

What the work shows at the level of the full study, not this receptor alone: Because the CMV infection status of the donors was unknown, age-related changes in expanded clonotypes may potentially have been confounded. Compared with the aged group, the long-lived group had more naive CD4+ T cells, fewer expanded clones and increased TCR diversity, suggesting age selection. The percentage of naive T cells measured by flow cytometry correlated strongly with observed TCR beta diversity. Since profiling was done on bulk unsorted PBMCs, naive and antigen-experienced compartments could not be conclusively compared. As age increased, observed TCR beta diversity per million T cells dropped in a roughly linear way, and a significant reduction was already evident by age approximately 40. Estimates of total diversity based on one million sequenced T cells were considered lower bounds and underestimates.

From the cysteine up to the phenylalanine, the CDR3 has a length of 16 residues. Only the CDR3 DNA is retained, 48 bases long and in frame from the first base. Reading the germline V gene gives CDR1 SGHVS and CDR2 FNYEAQ. Trimming at the junction amounts to 0 bases on V and 8 bases on J, and the germline ends lie 16 bases apart. The roughly 39 donors, aged roughly 6 to 95 years, were systemically healthy Caucasian individuals from Russia. Each donor gave around 9.5 milliliters of peripheral blood, collected into EDTA-treated Vacutainer tubes. Ficoll-Paque density-gradient centrifugation was used to isolate PBMCs, with at least 6 million obtained per sample. Trizol reagent was used to extract total RNA from PBMCs, with at least 5 micrograms per sample. For every donor, flow cytometry on a PBMC aliquot measured the percentage of naive CD45RAhigh/CD27high T cells.

The TCR sequence derives from a woman in her 40s in good health. The V gene is TRBV7-6 and the J gene is TRBJ1-4; there is no confident call for the D gene. Sequencing input: blood. The bases read TGTGCCAGCAGCTTAGCGGCGGGTCTACTAAACGAAAAACTGTTTTTT. Its translation is CASSLAAGLLNEKLFF.